The present entry profiles one T cell receptor (beta chain) with its context. Its recognized antigen is unknown. The record has no base qualities; no much larger clone is one base away. Patients with a history of autoimmune disease or receiving systemic immunosuppression were excluded from the trial. Peripheral blood for TCR sequencing was drawn from every dose cohort at baseline, at cycle 4 day 1 and at cycle 7 day 1. The samples were taken from a phase I, first-in-human, multicenter, open-label dose-escalation trial of ivuxolimab. Adults with locally advanced or metastatic head and neck squamous cell, hepatocellular, melanoma or renal cell carcinoma were enrolled in the trial. CD4+ and CD8+ T cells were sorted separately from peripheral blood before TCR sequencing. Unmatched junction bases come to 7, with V trimmed by 0 bases and J by 2 bases. CDR1 and CDR2 are drawn from the germline V gene (reference sequence): SGHKS, YYEKEE. The CDR3 runs 19 amino acids, cysteine and phenylalanine included. Only the CDR3 portion is preserved as DNA: 57 bases, with reading frame beginning at the first base.

The entry originates in a study of OX40 agonist ivuxolimab in advanced cancers. Regarding the research as a whole: Ivuxolimab was a fully human IgG2 agonistic monoclonal antibody targeting the costimulatory receptor OX40 (CD134). Intravenous ivuxolimab was administered to patients every 2 weeks at six dose levels: 0.01, 0.1, 0.3, 1.5, 3 and 10 mg/kg. Of the approximately 50 dose-escalation patients, hepatocellular carcinoma was present in about 20, melanoma in around 15, renal cell carcinoma in 9 and head and neck cancer in 9. The dose-escalation cohort was about 87% male with a mean age of roughly 62 years, ranging from roughly 20 to 80. Prior anti-PD-1, anti-PD-L1 or anti-CTLA-4 therapy was permitted, and about 40% of dose-escalation patients had received checkpoint inhibitors. Partial responses occurred in three dose-escalation patients: two with cutaneous melanoma and one with hepatocellular carcinoma. Peripheral TCRbeta sequencing was intended to test whether TCR sequence diversity was altered and clonal T-cell expansion was caused by ivuxolimab. The monotherapy dose-escalation portion (N ≈ 56 patients) of the phase I ivuxolimab trial is reported in the paper.

To sequence the TCRbeta CDR3 region, genomic DNA was isolated from the sorted cells. TCRbeta CDR3 regions were sequenced using the immunoSEQ Assay. Not all clones reach the TCRdb copy of this immuneACCESS table, which keeps in-frame sequences only. Checked studies attribute under half of the gap to unresolved V genes and leave the rest unexplained. The sample contains tens of thousands of clones, roughly 78% of them found a single time. Around 9.9% of the sample is taken by the ten largest. Beyond this particular receptor, the publication reports: After ivuxolimab, more expanded clones were found on average in CD8+ T cells than in CD4+ T cells. The antigen specificity of the clonally expanded peripheral T cells was not determined. At doses from 0.1 to 3.0 mg/kg, clonal expansion was seen in both CD4+ and CD8+ blood T cells between baseline and week 6. Low levels of normalized T-cell clonal expansion were also shown by some nonresponding patients. Partial responders in the 0.1-3.0 mg/kg groups had among the lowest normalized peripheral clonal expansion, especially among CD8+ T cells.

The sample here was CD4+ or CD8+ T cells sorted from blood, taken in a trial of the OX40 agonist ivuxolimab. This chain joins TRBV5-5 to TRBJ2-6; 11 bases in between match TRBD2. The sequence was obtained from an adult with an advanced solid tumor such as melanoma, head and neck, liver or kidney cancer. CDR3 sequence: CASSLEATSGKAGANVLTF. The sequenced DNA is TGTGCCAGCAGCTTGGAGGCGACTAGCGGGAAGGCTGGGGCCAACGTCCTGACTTTC.